These 30 T cell receptor beta chains were all obtained from the same sample, sequenced in a study of response to subunit inactivated influenza vaccine. TCRdb re-analysed the RT-PCR reads in MiXCR, keeping a single row per CDR3 protein. The data hold about 180,000 distinct CDR3 sequences, with approximately 8.7% observed a single time. This sample comprised non-naive T cells sorted from PBMCs, obtained on the day of vaccination. The receptor source for this set is a man in his fifties who received an inactivated influenza vaccine.

A few counts support this clonotype. The V call is TRBV12-3 or TRBV12-4, the J call TRBJ1-1; the match to TRBD1 covers 7 bases. The CDR3 runs to 14 residues. The junction had 4 bases not matched to a gene; V was cut back by 6 bases and J by 0 bases. Here the CDR3 DNA reads TGTGCCAGCAGACGGGACAGCATGAACACTGAAGCTTTCTTT. Amino acid sequence: CASRRDSMNTEAFF.

This chain joins TRBV7-2 and TRBJ1-4, with D unclear. The CDR3 consists of 14 residues. The ends were cut back, 7 bases at V and 8 bases at J, with 17 bases in the middle. The germline V gene has CDR1 SGHTA and CDR2 FQGNSA. In nucleotides, the CDR3 is TGTGCCAGCACCGTCGGAAGGCGAAACGAAAAACTGTTTTTT. Translating it yields CASTVGRRNEKLFF.

The genes are TRBV3-1 and TRBJ2-2; possibly TRBD2 for D (7 bases). V was pared by 4 bases and J by 2 bases, with 17 bases between. The germline V gene has CDR1 LGHDT and CDR2 YNNKEL (reference sequence). The CDR3 runs to 17 residues. In DNA form, the CDR3 reads TGTGCCAGCAGCCTAAGCCGGGGGGCGGATAACACCGGGGAGCTGTTTTTT. Translated, it gives CASSLSRGADNTGELFF.

The sample holds many counts of this clonotype. The chain couples TRBV12-3 or TRBV12-4 to TRBJ2-1; TRBD2 aligns across 8 bases. This CDR3 region has 12 residues. The trim removed 5 bases at V and 11 bases at J, leaving 5 bases unmatched. For the CDR3, the DNA is TGTGCCAGCAGTGGACCGGGGGGGAAGCAGTTCTTC. Its protein is CASSGPGGKQFF.

The rearrangement uses TRBV20-1 and TRBJ1-3; D is possibly TRBD1 (5 bases). V was shortened by 1 base and J by 3 bases, with 10 bases between the two germline ends. Germline V lookup: CDR1 DFQATT, CDR2 SNEGSKA (reference sequence). This CDR3 has 14 residues. CDR3 in DNA: TGCAGTGCTAGAGTTGGGACTTATGGAAACACCATATATTTT. This sequence encodes CSARVGTYGNTIYF.

In this sample, this clonotype turned up many times. The V call is TRBV10-2, the J call TRBJ2-5; no clear D. With 0 bases removed from V and 5 bases from J, the gap between germline ends came to 1 base. CDR3 length equals 11 residues. Germline V CDR1 and CDR2: WSHSY, SAAADI. The CDR3 DNA is TGCGCCAGCAGTGAGTCGGAGACCCAGTACTTC. Protein sequence: CASSESETQYF.

Many counts were recorded for this clonotype. V is TRBV5-1 and J is TRBJ1-1; tentatively, D is TRBD1 (6 bases). Germline lookup yields CDR1 SGHRS and CDR2 YFSETQ. The ends were cut back, 0 bases at V and 8 bases at J, with 14 bases in the middle. The CDR3 sequence is 14 residues long. The CDR3 bases are TGCGCCAGCAGCTTGGAACAGGGCCATTCGGAAGCTTTCTTT. Amino acids: CASSLEQGHSEAFF.

This clonotype has a handful of counts. J is TRBJ2-1 and V is TRBV6-1, with 7 bases identical to TRBD2. The V and J ends lost 3 bases and 5 bases, in that order; junction bases with no gene match: 4. CDR1 and CDR2 (germline): MNHNS, SASEGT. The CDR3 has 14 residues. CDR3 in amino acids: CASSEQLANNEQFF. CDR3 DNA: TGTGCCAGCAGTGAGCAACTAGCGAACAATGAGCAGTTCTTC.

In its sample, this clonotype was seen a few times. V is TRBV7-9 and J is TRBJ2-7, with 7 bases fitting TRBD2. The CDR3 contains 14 residues. The junction had 5 bases not matched to a gene; V was cut back by 2 bases and J by 4 bases. The germline gives CDR1 SEHNR, CDR2 FQNEAQ (reference sequence). The CDR3 sequence: CASSLPSGIYEQYF. For the CDR3, the DNA is TGTGCCAGCAGCTTACCCAGCGGGATTTACGAGCAGTACTTC.

This clonotype was recorded a few times. The chain combines TRBV28 with TRBJ1-6; D not certain. The germline V gene encodes CDR1 MDHEN and CDR2 SYDVKM. V was shortened by 10 bases and J by 12 bases, with 13 bases between the two germline ends. CDR3 length: 11 amino acids. CDR3 sequence: CATGAVGPLHF. In nucleotides, the CDR3 is TGTGCCACGGGAGCTGTTGGACCCCTCCACTTT.

There are a few counts of this clonotype. This chain joins TRBV4-2 and TRBJ2-5; D unclear. Per germline, CDR1 LGHNA and CDR2 YNFKEQ. V lost 1 base, J lost 5 bases, and 11 bases lay in between. The CDR3 loop spans 14 amino acids. CDR3 residues: CASSQARRGETQYF. The CDR3 coding sequence is TGTGCCAGCAGCCAAGCTCGACGAGGCGAGACCCAGTACTTC.

The chain recombines TRBV28 with TRBJ2-5; no firm D call. Between the trimmed V and J ends, which lost 4 bases and 0 bases, there was a span of 9 bases. CDR1 is MDHEN and CDR2 is SYDVKM in the germline V gene. The CDR3 sequence is 14 residues long. The CDR3 protein is CASSSPHYQETQYF. The CDR3 DNA reads as TGTGCCAGCAGTTCCCCTCATTACCAAGAGACCCAGTACTTC.

This clonotype was observed a handful of times. The V and J genes are TRBV9 and TRBJ2-3; D ambiguous. The ends were cut back, 2 bases at V and 3 bases at J, with 7 bases in the middle. This CDR3 is 13 amino acids long. Germline CDR1 SGDLS, CDR2 YYNGEE. The CDR3 region is CASSVRQTDTQYF. The CDR3 DNA reads as TGTGCCAGCAGCGTCCGACAAACAGATACGCAGTATTTT.

The rearrangement links TRBV7-2 to TRBJ1-2; D is uncertain. CDR1 is SGHTA, CDR2 FQGNSA, per germline. Trimming cost V 5 bases and J 8 bases, with 21 bases left between them. This CDR3 spans 15 amino acids. The CDR3 DNA reads TGTGCCAGCAGCCGAGGGTCCGGTTTCCTCGGAGGCTACACCTTC. Its translation is CASSRGSGFLGGYTF.

The genes are TRBV6-1 and TRBJ2-5; D is unclear. Germline CDR1 is MNHNS and CDR2 is SASEGT. Trimming took 1 base from V and 5 from J, leaving 11 bases between them. CDR3 length: 14 residues. CDR3 nucleotides: TGTGCCAGCAGTGAAGTGTGGGAAGGGGAGACCCAGTACTTC. Protein: CASSEVWEGETQYF.

The rearrangement joins TRBV5-1 to TRBJ2-3; D gene unclear. Trimming left V 1 base short and J 5 bases short, with 5 bases between. This CDR3 contains 12 residues. Germline V gene data show CDR1 as SGHRS and CDR2 as YFSETQ. CDR3 bases: TGCGCCAGCAGCTTGCCGGGAGATACGCAGTATTTT. It yields the protein CASSLPGDTQYF. The full variable domain, in which reference TRBV5-1 and TRBJ2-3 provide the parts outside the CDR3, is KAGVTQTPRYLIKTRGQQVTLSCSPISGHRSVSWYQQTPGQGLQFLFEYFSETQRNKGNFPGRFSGRQFSNSRSEMNVSTLELGDSALYLCASSLPGDTQYFGPGTRLTVL.

This clonotype has at least ten counts. The rearrangement links TRBV29-1 to TRBJ2-7; the D gene is possibly TRBD1 (6 bases). Germline loops: CDR1 SQVTM, CDR2 ANQGSEA. This CDR3 has 13 residues. V lost 6 bases to trimming and J lost 5 bases, with 17 bases between them. As DNA, the CDR3 is TGCAGCGTACAGCTCAGGGGTCGTAACGAGCAGTACTTC. Translation gives CSVQLRGRNEQYF.

Many counts were recorded for this clonotype. The rearrangement uses TRBV20-1 and TRBJ2-1; the match to TRBD2 covers 14 bases. The J segment lost 8 bases and the V segment lost 3 bases, leaving 9 bases of the junction unmatched. The CDR3 has 16 residues. In germline, CDR1 is DFQATT, CDR2 SNEGSKA (reference sequence). This chain's CDR3 is CSARGTSGGLRDEQFF. The DNA for the CDR3 is TGCAGTGCTAGGGGGACTAGCGGGGGACTCAGGGATGAGCAGTTCTTC.

The rearrangement uses TRBV20-1 and TRBJ1-1; D is possibly TRBD1 (5 bases). Per germline, CDR1 DFQATT and CDR2 SNEGSKA (reference sequence). Trimming shortened V by 6 bases and J by 4 bases, and 15 bases separated the two germline ends. The CDR3 has 13 residues. CDR3 nucleotide sequence: TGCAGTGCCAGGCACGGGGGAGCCACTGAAGCTTTCTTT. Protein sequence: CSARHGGATEAFF.

A few counts support this clonotype. The rearrangement uses TRBV2 and TRBJ2-5, with 12 bases fitting TRBD2. This CDR3 spans 23 amino acids. Germline V gene sequence: CDR1 SNHLY, CDR2 FYNNEI. The J segment lost 4 bases and the V segment lost 0 bases, leaving 24 bases of the junction unmatched. The CDR3 DNA reads TGTGCCAGCAGTGAAGCTCGGAGGGGATGGACAGGTCGACTAGCGGGAGCCAGAGAGACCCAGTACTTC. Protein product: CASSEARRGWTGRLAGARETQYF.

This clonotype was seen ten or more times. The chain employs TRBV4-3 and TRBJ1-2; D call uncertain. The CDR3 covers 15 residues. With 0 bases removed from V and 1 base from J, the gap between germline ends came to 9 bases. CDR1 and CDR2 from the germline V gene are LGHNA and YSLEER. The CDR3 DNA sequence: TGCGCCAGCAGCCAAGATCCCACAGATAACTATGGCTACACCTTC. The encoded protein is CASSQDPTDNYGYTF.

This clonotype was seen just once. The CDR3 here is CATLAGGLLREETQYF. The CDR3 nucleotides are TGTGCCACACTAGCGGGGGGGCTTCTTAGAGAAGAGACCCAGTACTTC. The chain joins TRBV28 to TRBJ2-5; 13 bases match TRBD2. J lost 3 bases, V lost 10 bases, and 11 bases had no gene match. The CDR3 runs 16 residues. CDR1 is MDHEN, CDR2 SYDVKM, per germline. Combining the CDR3 with reference TRBV28 and TRBJ2-5 gives the whole variable domain DVKVTQSSRYLVKRTGEKVFLECVQDMDHENMFWYRQDPGLGLRLIYFSYDVKMKEKGDIPEGYSVSREKKERFSLILESASTNQTSMYLCATLAGGLLREETQYFGPGTRLLVL.

Concerning this clonotype itself: A read error may explain this, as a much larger clone is one base away. The rearrangement links TRBV4-2 to TRBJ2-3; D ambiguous. Germline V gene data show CDR1 as LGHNA and CDR2 as YNFKEQ. V lost 1 base and J lost 11, with 13 bases in between. The CDR3 runs to 13 residues. CDR3 bases: TGTGCCAGCAGCCAAGTAGAAGAGGCTCAGCAGTATTTT. Protein: CASSQVEEAQQYF.

This clonotype was seen a handful of times. The chain is built from TRBV12-3 or TRBV12-4 and TRBJ2-5; a weak D match, TRBD1 (6 bases). V was trimmed by 6 bases and J by 5 bases, leaving 19 bases between them. The CDR3 runs to 15 residues. CDR3 sequence (DNA): TGTGCCAGCAGCCGCTTGGACAGTGATGGGGAGACCCAGTACTTC. It codes for CASSRLDSDGETQYF.

Points on this clonotype: At one end, the junction sequence differs from germline, possibly due to a read error. The chain carries TRBV12-3 or TRBV12-4 and TRBJ1-5; TRBD1 aligns across 8 bases. There are 15 residues in the CDR3. CDR3 residues: CTSSDRGLVNQPQHF. For the CDR3, the DNA is TGTACCAGCAGCGACAGGGGCCTGGTCAATCAGCCCCAGCATTTT.

V gene TRBV9 combines with J gene TRBJ2-3; TRBD2 matches at 11 bases. The germline CDR1 and CDR2 sequences are SGDLS and YYNGEE. The CDR3 contains 15 residues. The V and J ends lost 0 bases and 4 bases, in that order; junction bases with no gene match: 1. CDR3 residues: CASSVELAGADTQYF. In nucleotides, the CDR3 is TGTGCCAGCAGCGTAGAACTAGCGGGGGCAGATACGCAGTATTTT.

This clonotype was observed a handful of times. The rearrangement uses TRBV5-1 and TRBJ2-2, with unresolved D. Germline V gene data show CDR1 as SGHRS and CDR2 as YFSETQ. The CDR3 is made up of 15 amino acids. Trimming shortened V by 0 bases and J by 2 bases, and 8 bases separated the two germline ends. The CDR3 DNA reads TGCGCCAGCAGCTTGGACGGATTTAACACCGGGGAGCTGTTTTTT. Translating it yields CASSLDGFNTGELFF.

This clonotype showed up many times. The chain has TRBV6-5 and TRBJ2-1; unclear D gene. Germline CDR1 MNHEY, CDR2 SVGAGI. This CDR3 has 14 amino acids. Trimming took 0 bases from V and 0 from J, leaving 3 bases between them. The DNA of the CDR3 is TGTGCCAGCAGTTACTCCCGCTCCTACAATGAGCAGTTCTTC. This gives the protein CASSYSRSYNEQFF.

The chain employs TRBV25-1 and TRBJ1-6, with a possible D match to TRBD1 (5 bases). Per the germline V gene, CDR1 is MGHDK and CDR2 is SYGVNS. The CDR3 covers 15 residues. Trimming cost V 6 bases and J 10 bases, with 19 bases left between them. CDR3 protein: CASRPGGVRDSPLHF. CDR3 nucleotides: TGTGCCAGCAGGCCCGGGGGGGTCAGGGACTCACCCCTCCACTTT.

This clonotype was recorded a few times. The chain recombines TRBV18 with TRBJ1-5; no reliable D call. This CDR3 comprises 14 residues. CDR1 KGHSH and CDR2 LQKENI come from the germline V gene. Between the trimmed V and J ends, which lost 2 bases and 4 bases, there was a span of 9 bases. The DNA for the CDR3 is TGTGCCAGCTCACCAGATTTGAGTAATCAGCCCCAGCATTTT. Translated: CASSPDLSNQPQHF.